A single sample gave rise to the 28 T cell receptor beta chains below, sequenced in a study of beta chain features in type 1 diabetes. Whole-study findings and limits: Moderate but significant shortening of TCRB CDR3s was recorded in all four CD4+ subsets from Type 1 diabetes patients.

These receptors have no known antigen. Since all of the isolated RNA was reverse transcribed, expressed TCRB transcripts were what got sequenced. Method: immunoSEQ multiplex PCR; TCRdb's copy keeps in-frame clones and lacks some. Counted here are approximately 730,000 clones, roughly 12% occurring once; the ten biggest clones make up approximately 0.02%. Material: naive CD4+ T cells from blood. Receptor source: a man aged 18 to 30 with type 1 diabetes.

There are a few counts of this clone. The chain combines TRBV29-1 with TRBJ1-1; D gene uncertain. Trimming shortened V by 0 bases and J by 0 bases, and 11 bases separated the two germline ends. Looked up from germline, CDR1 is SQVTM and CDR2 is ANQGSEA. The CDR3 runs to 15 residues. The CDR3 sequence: CSVEEFETMNTEAFF. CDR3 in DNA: TGCAGCGTTGAAGAGTTCGAGACAATGAACACTGAAGCTTTCTTT.

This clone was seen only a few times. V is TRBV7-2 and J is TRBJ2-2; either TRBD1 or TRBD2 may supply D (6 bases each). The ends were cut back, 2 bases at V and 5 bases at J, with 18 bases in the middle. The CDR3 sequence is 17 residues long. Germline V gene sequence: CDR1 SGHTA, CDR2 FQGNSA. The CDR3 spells CASSLTLGGPGTGELFF. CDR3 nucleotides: TGTGCCAGCAGCTTAACCCTCGGGGGCCCGGGTACCGGGGAGCTGTTTTTT.

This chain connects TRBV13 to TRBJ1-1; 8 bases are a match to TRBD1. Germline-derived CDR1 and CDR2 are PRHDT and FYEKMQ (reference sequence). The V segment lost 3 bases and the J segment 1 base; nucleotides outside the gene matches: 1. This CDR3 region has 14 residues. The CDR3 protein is CASSFDRGNTEAFF. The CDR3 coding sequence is TGTGCCAGCAGCTTCGACAGGGGGAACACTGAAGCTTTCTTT.

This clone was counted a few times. CDR3 sequence: CASSPTGLPYEQYF. In nucleotides, the CDR3 is TGTGCCAGCAGTCCCACGGGACTTCCCTACGAGCAGTACTTC. This chain links TRBV7-9 with TRBJ2-7; D may be TRBD2 (6 bases). The CDR3 contains 14 residues. Per the germline V gene, CDR1 is SEHNR and CDR2 is FQNEAQ (reference sequence). Trimming took 6 bases from V and 2 from J, leaving 14 bases between them.

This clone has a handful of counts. The DNA for the CDR3 is TGTGCCAGCAGCTCTCTGGGGACTAGCGCGCTTCGAGAGACCCAGTACTTC. The encoded protein is CASSSLGTSALRETQYF. The chain combines TRBV14 with TRBJ2-5; 10 positions agree with TRBD2. This CDR3 is 17 amino acids long. The V and J ends lost 5 bases and 4 bases, in that order; junction bases with no gene match: 13. Germline loops: CDR1 SGHDN, CDR2 FVKESK.

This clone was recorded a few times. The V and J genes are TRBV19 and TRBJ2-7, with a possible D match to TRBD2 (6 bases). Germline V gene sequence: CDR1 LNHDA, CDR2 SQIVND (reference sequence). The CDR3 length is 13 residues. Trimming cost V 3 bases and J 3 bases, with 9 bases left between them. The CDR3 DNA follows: TGTGCCAGTAGTATGGGACTCCTCTACGAGCAGTACTTC. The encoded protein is CASSMGLLYEQYF.

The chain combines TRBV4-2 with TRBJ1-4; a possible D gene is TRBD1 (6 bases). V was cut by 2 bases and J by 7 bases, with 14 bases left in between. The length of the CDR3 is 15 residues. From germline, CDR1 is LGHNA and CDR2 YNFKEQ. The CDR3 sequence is CASSQFGQNFEKLFF. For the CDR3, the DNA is TGTGCCAGCAGCCAATTTGGACAGAATTTTGAAAAACTGTTTTTT.

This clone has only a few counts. CDR3: CASSLGGRNNSPLHF. The CDR3 DNA sequence: TGCGCCAGCAGCTTGGGAGGGAGAAATAATTCACCCCTCCACTTT. This chain uses TRBV5-1 with TRBJ1-6; D is uncertain. The CDR3 covers 15 residues. The germline gives CDR1 SGHRS, CDR2 YFSETQ. The V end lost 0 bases, the J end lost 5 bases, and 9 bases lay between the germline ends.

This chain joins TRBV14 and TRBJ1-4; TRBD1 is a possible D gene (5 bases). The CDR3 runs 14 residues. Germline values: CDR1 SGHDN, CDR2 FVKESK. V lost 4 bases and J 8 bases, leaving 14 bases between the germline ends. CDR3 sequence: CASSRQDGGEKLFF. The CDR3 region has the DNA TGTGCCAGCAGCCGCCAGGACGGGGGGGAAAAACTGTTTTTT.

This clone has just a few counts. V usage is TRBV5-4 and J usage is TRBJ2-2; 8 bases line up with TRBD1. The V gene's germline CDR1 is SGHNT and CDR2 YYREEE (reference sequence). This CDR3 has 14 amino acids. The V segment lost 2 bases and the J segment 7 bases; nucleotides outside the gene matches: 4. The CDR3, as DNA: TGTGCCAGCAGCTTACAGGGGGGCTACGGGGAGCTGTTTTTT. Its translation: CASSLQGGYGELFF. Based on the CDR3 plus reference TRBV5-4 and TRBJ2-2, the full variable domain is ETGVTQSPTHLIKTRGQQVTLRCSSQSGHNTVSWYQQALGQGPQFIFQYYREEENGRGNFPPRFSGLQFPNYSSELNVNALELDDSALYLCASSLQGGYGELFFGEGSRLTVL.

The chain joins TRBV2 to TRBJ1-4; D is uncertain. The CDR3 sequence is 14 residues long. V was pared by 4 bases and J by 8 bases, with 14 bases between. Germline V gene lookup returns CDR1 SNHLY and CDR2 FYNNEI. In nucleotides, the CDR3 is TGTGCCAGCAGTGCGTACGGGGTTGAAGAAAAACTGTTTTTT. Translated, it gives CASSAYGVEEKLFF.

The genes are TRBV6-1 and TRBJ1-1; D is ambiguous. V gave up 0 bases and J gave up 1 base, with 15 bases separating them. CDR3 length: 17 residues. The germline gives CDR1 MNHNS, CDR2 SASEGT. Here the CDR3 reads CASSEAGIRDKNTEAFF. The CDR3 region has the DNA TGTGCCAGCAGTGAAGCTGGGATAAGAGATAAGAACACTGAAGCTTTCTTT.

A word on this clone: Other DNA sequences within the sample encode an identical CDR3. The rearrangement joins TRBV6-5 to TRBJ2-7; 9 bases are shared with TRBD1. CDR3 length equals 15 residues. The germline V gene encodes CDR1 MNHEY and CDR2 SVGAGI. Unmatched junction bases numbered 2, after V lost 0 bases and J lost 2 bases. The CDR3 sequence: CASSYSRTGAYEQYF. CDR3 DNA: TGTGCCAGCAGTTACTCCCGGACAGGGGCCTACGAGCAGTACTTC.

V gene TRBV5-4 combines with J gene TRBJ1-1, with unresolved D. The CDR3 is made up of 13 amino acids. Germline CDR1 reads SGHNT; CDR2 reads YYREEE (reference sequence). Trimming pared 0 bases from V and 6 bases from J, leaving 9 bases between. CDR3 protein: CASSLDQRAEAFF. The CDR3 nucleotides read TGTGCCAGCAGCTTGGATCAGAGGGCTGAAGCTTTCTTT.

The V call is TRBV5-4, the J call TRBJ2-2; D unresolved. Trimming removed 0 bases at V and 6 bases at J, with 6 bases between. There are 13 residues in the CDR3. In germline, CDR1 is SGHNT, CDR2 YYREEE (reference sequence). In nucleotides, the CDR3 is TGTGCCAGCAGCTTGGAAGTAGCCGGGGAGCTGTTTTTT. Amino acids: CASSLEVAGELFF. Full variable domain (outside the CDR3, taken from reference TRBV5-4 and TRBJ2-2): ETGVTQSPTHLIKTRGQQVTLRCSSQSGHNTVSWYQQALGQGPQFIFQYYREEENGRGNFPPRFSGLQFPNYSSELNVNALELDDSALYLCASSLEVAGELFFGEGSRLTVL.

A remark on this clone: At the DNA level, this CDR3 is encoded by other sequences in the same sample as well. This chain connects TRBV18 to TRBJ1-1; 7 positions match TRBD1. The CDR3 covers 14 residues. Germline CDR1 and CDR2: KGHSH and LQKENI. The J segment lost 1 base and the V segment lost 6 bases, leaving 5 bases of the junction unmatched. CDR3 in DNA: TGTGCCAGCTCCCCAAGACAGGGGAACACTGAAGCTTTCTTT. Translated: CASSPRQGNTEAFF.

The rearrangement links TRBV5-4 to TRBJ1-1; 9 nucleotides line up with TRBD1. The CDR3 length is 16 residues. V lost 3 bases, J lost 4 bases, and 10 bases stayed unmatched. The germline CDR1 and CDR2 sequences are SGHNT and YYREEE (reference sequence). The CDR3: CASSYPLSTGGTEAFF. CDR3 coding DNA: TGTGCCAGCAGCTACCCCCTCTCGACAGGGGGCACTGAAGCTTTCTTT. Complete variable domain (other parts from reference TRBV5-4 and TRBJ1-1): ETGVTQSPTHLIKTRGQQVTLRCSSQSGHNTVSWYQQALGQGPQFIFQYYREEENGRGNFPPRFSGLQFPNYSSELNVNALELDDSALYLCASSYPLSTGGTEAFFGQGTRLTVV.

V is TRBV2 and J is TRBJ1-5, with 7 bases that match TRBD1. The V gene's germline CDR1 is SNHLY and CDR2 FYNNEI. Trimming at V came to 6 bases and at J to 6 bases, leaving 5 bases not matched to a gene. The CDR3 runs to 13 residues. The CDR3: CASSSDRAQPQHF. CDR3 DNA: TGTGCCAGCAGCAGCGACAGGGCTCAGCCCCAGCATTTT.

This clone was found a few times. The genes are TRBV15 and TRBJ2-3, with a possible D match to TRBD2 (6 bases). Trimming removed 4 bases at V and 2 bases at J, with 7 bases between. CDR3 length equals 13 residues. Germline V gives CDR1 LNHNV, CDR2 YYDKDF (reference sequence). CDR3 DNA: TGTGCCACCAGCACGGGGGACACAGATACGCAGTATTTT. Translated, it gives CATSTGDTDTQYF.

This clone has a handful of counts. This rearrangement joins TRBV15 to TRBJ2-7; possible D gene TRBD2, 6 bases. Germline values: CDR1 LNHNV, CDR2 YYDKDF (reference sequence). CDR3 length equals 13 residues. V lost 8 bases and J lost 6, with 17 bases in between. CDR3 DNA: TGTGCCACCGGAGGGCAGGGATCACTCGAGCAGTACTTC. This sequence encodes CATGGQGSLEQYF.

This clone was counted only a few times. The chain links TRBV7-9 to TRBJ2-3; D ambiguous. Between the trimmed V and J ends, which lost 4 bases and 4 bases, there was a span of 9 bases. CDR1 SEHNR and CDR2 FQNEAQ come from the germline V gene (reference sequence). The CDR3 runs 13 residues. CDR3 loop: CASSSPPADTQYF. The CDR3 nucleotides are TGTGCCAGCAGCTCCCCCCCAGCAGATACGCAGTATTTT.

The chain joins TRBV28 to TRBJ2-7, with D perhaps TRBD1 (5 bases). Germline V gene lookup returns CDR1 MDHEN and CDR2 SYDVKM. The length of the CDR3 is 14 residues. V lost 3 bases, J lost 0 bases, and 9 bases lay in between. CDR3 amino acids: CASSFIGVSYEQYF. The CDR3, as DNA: TGTGCCAGCAGTTTCATAGGGGTCTCCTACGAGCAGTACTTC. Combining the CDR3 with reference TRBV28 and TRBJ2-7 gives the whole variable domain DVKVTQSSRYLVKRTGEKVFLECVQDMDHENMFWYRQDPGLGLRLIYFSYDVKMKEKGDIPEGYSVSREKKERFSLILESASTNQTSMYLCASSFIGVSYEQYFGPGTRLTVT.

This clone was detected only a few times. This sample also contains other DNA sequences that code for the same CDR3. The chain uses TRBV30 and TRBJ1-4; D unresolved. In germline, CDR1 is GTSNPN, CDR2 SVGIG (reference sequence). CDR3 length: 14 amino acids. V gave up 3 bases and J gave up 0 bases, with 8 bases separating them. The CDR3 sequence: CAWSATATNEKLFF. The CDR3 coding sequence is TGTGCCTGGAGCGCGACGGCAACTAATGAAAAACTGTTTTTT.

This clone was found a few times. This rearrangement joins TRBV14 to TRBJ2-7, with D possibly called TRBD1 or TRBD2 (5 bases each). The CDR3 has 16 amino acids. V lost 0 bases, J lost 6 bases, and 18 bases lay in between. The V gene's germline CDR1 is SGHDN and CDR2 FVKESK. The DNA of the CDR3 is TGTGCCAGCAGCCAAGAAAAGGGACCAAGCTACTCCGAGCAGTACTTC. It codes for CASSQEKGPSYSEQYF.

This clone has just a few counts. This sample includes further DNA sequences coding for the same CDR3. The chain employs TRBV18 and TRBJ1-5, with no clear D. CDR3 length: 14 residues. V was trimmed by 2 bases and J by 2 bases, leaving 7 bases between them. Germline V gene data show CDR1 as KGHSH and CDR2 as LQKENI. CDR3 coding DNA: TGTGCCAGCTCACCAGGGTCGGGCAATCAGCCCCAGCATTTT. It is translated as CASSPGSGNQPQHF.

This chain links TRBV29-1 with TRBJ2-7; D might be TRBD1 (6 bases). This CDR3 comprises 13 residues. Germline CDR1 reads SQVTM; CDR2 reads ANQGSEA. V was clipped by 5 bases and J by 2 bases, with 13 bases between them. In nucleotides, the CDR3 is TGCAGCGTTCGAGGGACATCGACCTACGAGCAGTACTTC. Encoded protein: CSVRGTSTYEQYF.

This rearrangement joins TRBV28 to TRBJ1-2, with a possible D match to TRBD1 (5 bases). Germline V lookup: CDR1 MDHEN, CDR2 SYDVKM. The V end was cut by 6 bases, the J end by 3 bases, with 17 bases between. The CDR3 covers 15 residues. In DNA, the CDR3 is TGTGCCAGCAGAATCGCCCCAACAGGTTACTATGGCTACACCTTC. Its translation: CASRIAPTGYYGYTF.

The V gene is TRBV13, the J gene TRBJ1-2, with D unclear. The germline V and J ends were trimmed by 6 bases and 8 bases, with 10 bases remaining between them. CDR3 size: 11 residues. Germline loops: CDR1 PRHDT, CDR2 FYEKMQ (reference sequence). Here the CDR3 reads CASRLRVGYTF. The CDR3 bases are TGTGCCAGCAGGCTAAGGGTCGGCTACACCTTC. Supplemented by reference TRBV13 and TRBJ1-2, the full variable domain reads AAGVIQSPRHLIKEKRETATLKCYPIPRHDTVYWYQQGPGQDPQFLISFYEKMQSDKGSIPDRFSAQQFSDYHSELNMSSLELGDSALYFCASRLRVGYTFGSGTRLTVV.